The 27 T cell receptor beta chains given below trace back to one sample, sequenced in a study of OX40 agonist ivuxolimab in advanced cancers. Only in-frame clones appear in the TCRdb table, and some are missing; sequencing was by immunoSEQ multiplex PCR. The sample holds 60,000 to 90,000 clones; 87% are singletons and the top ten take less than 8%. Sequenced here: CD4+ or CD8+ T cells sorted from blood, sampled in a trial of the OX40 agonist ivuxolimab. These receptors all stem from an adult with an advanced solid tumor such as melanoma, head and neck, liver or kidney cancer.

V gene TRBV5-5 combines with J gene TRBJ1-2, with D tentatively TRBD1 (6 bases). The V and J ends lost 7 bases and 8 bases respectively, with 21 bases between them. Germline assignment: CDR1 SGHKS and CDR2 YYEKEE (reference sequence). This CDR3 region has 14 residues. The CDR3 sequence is CASSWGQGLTGYTF. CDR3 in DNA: TGTGCCAGCTCTTGGGGCCAGGGGCTAACCGGCTACACCTTC.

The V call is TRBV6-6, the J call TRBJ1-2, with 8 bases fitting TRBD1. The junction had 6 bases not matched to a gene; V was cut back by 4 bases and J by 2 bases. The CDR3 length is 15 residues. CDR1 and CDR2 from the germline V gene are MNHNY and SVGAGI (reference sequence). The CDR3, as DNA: TGTGCCAGCAGTTTTGGACAGGGCAACAACTATGGCTACACCTTC. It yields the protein CASSFGQGNNYGYTF.

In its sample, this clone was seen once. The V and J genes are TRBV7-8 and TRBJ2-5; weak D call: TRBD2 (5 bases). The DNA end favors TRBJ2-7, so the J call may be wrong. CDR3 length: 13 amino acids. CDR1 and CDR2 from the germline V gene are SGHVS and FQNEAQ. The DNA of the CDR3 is TGTGCCAGCAGAGTACTAGTAAGTCACGAGCAGTACTTC. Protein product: CASRVLVSHEQYF.

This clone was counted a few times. CDR3 bases: TGTGCCAGCAGCCAAGATCACCTGGCTGGAAACACCATATATTTT. It specifies CASSQDHLAGNTIYF. V usage is TRBV4-2 and J usage is TRBJ1-3; D unresolved. The germline gives CDR1 LGHNA, CDR2 YNFKEQ. The CDR3 length is 15 residues. V gave up 0 bases and J gave up 2 bases, with 8 bases separating them.

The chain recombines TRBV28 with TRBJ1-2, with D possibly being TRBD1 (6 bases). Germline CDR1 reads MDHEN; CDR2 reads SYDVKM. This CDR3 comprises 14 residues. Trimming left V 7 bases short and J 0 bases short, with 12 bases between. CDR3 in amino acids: CASIKTGANYGYTF. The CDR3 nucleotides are TGTGCCAGCATTAAGACAGGAGCTAACTATGGCTACACCTTC.

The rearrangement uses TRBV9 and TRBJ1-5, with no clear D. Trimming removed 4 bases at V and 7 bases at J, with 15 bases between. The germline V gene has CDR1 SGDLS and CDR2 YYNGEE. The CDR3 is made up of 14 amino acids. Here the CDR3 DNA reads TGTGCCAGCAGCCCTCGGGGAGGGCAGCAGCCCCAGCATTTT. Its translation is CASSPRGGQQPQHF.

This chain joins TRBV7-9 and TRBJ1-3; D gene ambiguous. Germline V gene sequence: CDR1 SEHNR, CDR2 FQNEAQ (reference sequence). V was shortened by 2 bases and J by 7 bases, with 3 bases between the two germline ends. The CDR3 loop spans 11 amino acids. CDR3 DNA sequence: TGTGCCAGCAGCTTAACGAACACCATATATTTT. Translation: CASSLTNTIYF.

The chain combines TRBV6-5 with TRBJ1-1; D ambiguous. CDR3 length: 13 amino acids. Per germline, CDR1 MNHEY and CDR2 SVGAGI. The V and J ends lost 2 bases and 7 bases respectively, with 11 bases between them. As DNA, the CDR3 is TGTGCCAGCAGTTACGGGAGTGATTTTGAAGCTTTCTTT. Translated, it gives CASSYGSDFEAFF.

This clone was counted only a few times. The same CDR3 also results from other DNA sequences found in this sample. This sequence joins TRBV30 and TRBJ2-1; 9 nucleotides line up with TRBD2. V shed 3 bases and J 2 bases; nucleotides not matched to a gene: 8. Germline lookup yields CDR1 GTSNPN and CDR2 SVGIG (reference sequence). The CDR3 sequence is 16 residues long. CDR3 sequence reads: CAWSRTGTSTYNEQFF. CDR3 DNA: TGTGCCTGGAGCCGAACCGGGACTAGCACCTACAATGAGCAGTTCTTC.

CDR3 coding DNA: TGTGCCAGCAGCTTGGACTACGAGCAGTACTTC. Protein sequence: CASSLDYEQYF. The gene calls are TRBV5-6 and TRBJ2-7; no firm D call. Per germline, CDR1 SGHDT and CDR2 YYEEEE. This CDR3 has 11 amino acids. Trimming pared 0 bases from V and 3 bases from J, leaving 1 base between.

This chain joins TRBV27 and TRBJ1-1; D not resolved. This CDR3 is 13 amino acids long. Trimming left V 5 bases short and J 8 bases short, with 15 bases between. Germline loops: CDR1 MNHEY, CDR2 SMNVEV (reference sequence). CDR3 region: CASSKLDGLEAFF. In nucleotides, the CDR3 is TGTGCCAGCAGTAAACTAGACGGATTAGAAGCTTTCTTT.

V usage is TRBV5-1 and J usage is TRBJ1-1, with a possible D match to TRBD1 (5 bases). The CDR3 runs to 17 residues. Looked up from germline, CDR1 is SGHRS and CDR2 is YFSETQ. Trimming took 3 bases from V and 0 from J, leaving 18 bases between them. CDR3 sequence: CASSSQNPGTVNTEAFF. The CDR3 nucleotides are TGCGCCAGCAGCTCCCAAAACCCTGGGACGGTGAACACTGAAGCTTTCTTT. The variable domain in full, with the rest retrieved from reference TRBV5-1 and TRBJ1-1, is KAGVTQTPRYLIKTRGQQVTLSCSPISGHRSVSWYQQTPGQGLQFLFEYFSETQRNKGNFPGRFSGRQFSNSRSEMNVSTLELGDSALYLCASSSQNPGTVNTEAFFGQGTRLTVV.

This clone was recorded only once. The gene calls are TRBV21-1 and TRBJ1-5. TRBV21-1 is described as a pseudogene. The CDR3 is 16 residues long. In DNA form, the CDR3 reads TGTGCCAGCAGCAAAAGGGGGGGACAGAGCAATCAGCCCCAGCATTTT. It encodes CASSKRGGQSNQPQHF.

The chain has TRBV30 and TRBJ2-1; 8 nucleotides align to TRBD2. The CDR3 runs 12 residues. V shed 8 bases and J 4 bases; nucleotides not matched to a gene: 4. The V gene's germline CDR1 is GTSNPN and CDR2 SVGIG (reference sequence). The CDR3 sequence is CARGGNYNEQFF. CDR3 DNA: TGTGCCCGGGGGGGTAATTACAATGAGCAGTTCTTC.

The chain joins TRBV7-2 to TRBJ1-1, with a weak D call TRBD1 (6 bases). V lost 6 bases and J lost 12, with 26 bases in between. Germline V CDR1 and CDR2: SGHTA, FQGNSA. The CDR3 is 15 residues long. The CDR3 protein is CASRPKLLGQGRTFF. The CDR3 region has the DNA TGTGCCAGCAGACCCAAACTCCTAGGGCAGGGGCGAACTTTCTTT.

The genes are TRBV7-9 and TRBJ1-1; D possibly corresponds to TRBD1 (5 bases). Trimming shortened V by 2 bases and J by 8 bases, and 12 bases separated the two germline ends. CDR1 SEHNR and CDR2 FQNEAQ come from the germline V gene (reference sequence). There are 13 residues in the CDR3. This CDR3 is CASSLIGGIEAFF. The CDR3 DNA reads TGTGCCAGCAGCTTAATTGGGGGAATCGAAGCTTTCTTT.

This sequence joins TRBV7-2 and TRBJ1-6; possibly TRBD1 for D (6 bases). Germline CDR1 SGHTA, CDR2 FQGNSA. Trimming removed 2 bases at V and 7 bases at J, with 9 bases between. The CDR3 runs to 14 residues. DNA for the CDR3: TGTGCCAGCAGCTTACCAGGGGCCAATTCACCCCTCCACTTT. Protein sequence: CASSLPGANSPLHF.

CDR3 bases: TGTGCCAGCAGCTTGTTTTCGACAGGGGGAAACTATGGCTACACCTTC. Its translation: CASSLFSTGGNYGYTF. The chain has TRBV5-4 and TRBJ1-2; 9 bases are shared with TRBD1. CDR3 length equals 16 residues. The V gene end was trimmed by 1 base and the J gene end by 2 bases; junction bases not matched to a gene: 6. CDR1 is SGHNT and CDR2 is YYREEE in the germline V gene (reference sequence).

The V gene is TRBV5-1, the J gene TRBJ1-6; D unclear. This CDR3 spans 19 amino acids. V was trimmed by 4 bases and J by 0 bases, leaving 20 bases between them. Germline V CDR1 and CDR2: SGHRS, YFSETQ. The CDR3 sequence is CASSPTFDTLSSYNSPLHF. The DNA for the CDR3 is TGCGCCAGCAGCCCGACCTTCGACACCCTGAGCTCCTATAATTCACCCCTCCACTTT.

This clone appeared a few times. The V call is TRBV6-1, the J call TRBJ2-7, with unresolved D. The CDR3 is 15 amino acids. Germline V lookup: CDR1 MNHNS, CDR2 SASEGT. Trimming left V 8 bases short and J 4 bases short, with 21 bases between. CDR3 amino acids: CASSNAASTPYEQYF. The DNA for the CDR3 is TGTGCCAGCTCTAACGCGGCTTCAACCCCATACGAGCAGTACTTC.

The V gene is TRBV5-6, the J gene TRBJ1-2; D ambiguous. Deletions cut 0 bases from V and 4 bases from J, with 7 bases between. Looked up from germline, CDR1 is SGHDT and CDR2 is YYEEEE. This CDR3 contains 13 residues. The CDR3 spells CASSLVDLYGYTF. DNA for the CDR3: TGTGCCAGCAGCTTGGTTGATCTCTATGGCTACACCTTC.

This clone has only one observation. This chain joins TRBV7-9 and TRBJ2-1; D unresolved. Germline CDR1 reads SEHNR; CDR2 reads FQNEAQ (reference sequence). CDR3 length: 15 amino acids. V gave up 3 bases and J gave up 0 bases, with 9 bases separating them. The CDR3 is CASSFEARSYNEQFF. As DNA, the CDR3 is TGTGCCAGCAGCTTTGAAGCGCGCTCCTACAATGAGCAGTTCTTC.

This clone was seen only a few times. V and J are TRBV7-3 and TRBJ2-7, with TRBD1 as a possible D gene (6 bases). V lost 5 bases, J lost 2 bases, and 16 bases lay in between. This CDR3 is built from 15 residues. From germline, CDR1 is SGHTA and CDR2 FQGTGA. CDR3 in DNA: TGTGCCAGCAGCCGTTTCCCAGGGGAAACCTACGAGCAGTACTTC. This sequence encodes CASSRFPGETYEQYF.

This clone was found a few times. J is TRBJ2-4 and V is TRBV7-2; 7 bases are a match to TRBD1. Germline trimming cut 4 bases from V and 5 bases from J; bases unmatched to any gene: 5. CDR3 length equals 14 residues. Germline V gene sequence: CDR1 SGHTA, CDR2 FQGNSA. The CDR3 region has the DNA TGTGCCAGCAGCTCTCCAGGGGGTCAAAACATTCAGTACTTC. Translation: CASSSPGGQNIQYF.

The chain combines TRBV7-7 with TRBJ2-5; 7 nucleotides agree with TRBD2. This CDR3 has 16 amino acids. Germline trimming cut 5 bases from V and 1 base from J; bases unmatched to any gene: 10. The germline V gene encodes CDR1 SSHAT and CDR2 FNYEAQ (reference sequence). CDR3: CASSAIGGSAQETQYF. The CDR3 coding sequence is TGTGCCAGCAGCGCGATTGGCGGGAGCGCCCAAGAGACCCAGTACTTC.

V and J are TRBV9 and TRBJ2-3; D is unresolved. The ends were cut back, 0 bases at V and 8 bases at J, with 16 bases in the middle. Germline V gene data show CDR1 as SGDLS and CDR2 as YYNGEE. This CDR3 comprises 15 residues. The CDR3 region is CASSVARRPEATQYF. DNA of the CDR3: TGTGCCAGCAGCGTAGCTAGGCGGCCTGAGGCTACGCAGTATTTT.

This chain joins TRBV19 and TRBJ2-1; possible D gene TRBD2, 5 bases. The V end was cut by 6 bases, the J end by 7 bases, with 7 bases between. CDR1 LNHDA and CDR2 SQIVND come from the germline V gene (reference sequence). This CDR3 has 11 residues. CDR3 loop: CASRERNEQFF. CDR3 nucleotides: TGTGCCAGTAGAGAGCGGAATGAGCAGTTCTTC.